The source of this TCR beta chain is a study of spatial heterogeneity in lung cancer (dated by TCRdb to the late 2010s). Regarding the study in general: Beta-chain transcripts were consistently detected in greater numbers than alpha-chain transcripts, which likely reflected higher beta-chain transcript abundance. In the raw uncorrected reads, each unique combination of TCR and UMI appeared on average more than ten times. In non-small cell lung cancer, the study quantitatively compared TCR alpha and beta repertoires across several tumor regions, matched nontumor lung, and blood. The study linked features of the TCR repertoire to counts of nonsynonymous mutations, which were determined by whole-exome sequencing of tumor tissue. Both alpha and beta chains were TCR-sequenced in samples taken at surgery, namely 220 tumor regions, 63 to 70 matched nontumor lung samples and roughly 56 PBMC samples.

Per the germline V gene (reference sequence), MNHEY is the CDR1 and SMNVEV is the CDR2. The CDR3 contains 14 residues, cysteine and phenylalanine counted. The DNA shown is the 42-base CDR3, in frame from base 1. The germline V and J ends show losses of 8 bases and 4 bases respectively, and no gene match explains 8 bases of the junction. The library was obtained by 5' RACE. The run used a NextSeq 500. To allow correction of PCR and sequencing errors, the TCR library protocol tagged every TCR cDNA molecule with a unique molecular identifier. As for the authors' bioinformatics: Decombinator tools were used for TCR identification, UMI-based error correction and CDR3 extraction. Expanded TCRs were defined as those above a frequency of 2 per 1,000, corresponding to the top 1% of the tumor frequency distribution. Renyi diversity was computed with the R vegan package after each repertoire had been subsampled 100 times to 5,000 TCRs. CDR3 similarity networks were built from amino acid triplet string-kernel similarity, connecting CDR3s with pairwise similarity above 0.82. Using fastp at Q25 and MiXCR, TCRdb reprocessed the public reads and kept productive beta chains. When rows share a CDR3 protein, they turn into one entry using the most common DNA and genes. V and J calls and clone size were set by TCRdb, not the authors. The sample table lists 70,000 to 90,000 distinct CDR3 sequences, about an eighth of them with a count of one. Clones ranked in the top ten supply 6.5% to 8.5% of the sample.

The time point label on this specimen signifies: sample taken at primary tumor resection. For TCR sequencing, whole RNA was extracted from tumor and nontumor lung tissue, or from cryopreserved PBMC samples, and no cell sorting was done. Samples were obtained from approximately 76 patients with early-stage, untreated non-small cell lung cancer from the lung TRACERx cohort. A patient was chosen for TCR sequencing only when enough RNA was available from at least two tumor regions. This clonotype has a handful of counts. The antigen it recognizes is unknown. The record has no base qualities; no much larger clone is one base away. The study at large found these results: Ubiquitous expanded tumor TCRs were detected in blood more often at tumor resection than at routine follow-up. Confirming at a functional level the hypothesis that regional TCRs recognize regional mutations was considered to require additional single-cell paired TCR alpha and beta sequencing.

Here the chain combines TRBV27 and TRBJ2-7; 10 junctional bases match TRBD2. The starting material was PBMCs, obtained at surgery. The TCR sequence derives from a male donor with early-stage non-small cell lung cancer. The bases read TGTGCCAGCTGGCAGCGGGAGGGCCGATACGAGCAGTACTTC. The resulting protein is CASWQREGRYEQYF.